The text below deals with one TCR beta chain. Its specificity is unknown. Despite likely unrecorded immune exposures, the donors were nominally healthy at the time of sampling. The sample originates from a study of cytomegalovirus exposure and HLA in healthy donors. Overall study findings and caveats: An analysis done earlier found most TCR beta V segments productive about 87% or about 30% of the time. It has been reported that TCR beta sequences accurately predicted the HLA-A and HLA-B alleles of most subjects.

The PCR made use of 60 Vbeta and 13 Jbeta primers. The repertoire was sequenced with immunoSEQ multiplex PCR; TCRdb's copy has only in-frame clones and lacks some. The sample carries some 200,000 clones, around 75% recorded once. The sequencing input was PBMCs. The TCR comes from a male donor in good health and CMV-seropositive.

CDR3 in DNA: TGTGCCAGCAGCCCGGACAGGGGGAATGGAAACACCATATATTTT. It yields the protein CASSPDRGNGNTIYF. The rearrangement uses TRBV5-6 and TRBJ1-3, with 10 bases lining up with TRBD1. Germline CDR1 is SGHDT and CDR2 is YYEEEE. The V gene end was trimmed by 4 bases and the J gene end by 3 bases; junction bases not matched to a gene: 4. The CDR3 contains 15 residues.